This T cell receptor (beta chain) is from a study of T cells in Graves' hyperthyroidism and ophthalmopathy. Study results and caveats: Ophthalmopathy could be told apart from stable hyperthyroidism with a 13 V-J model.

Among the patients, aged 18 to 65, hyperthyroidism was newly diagnosed and had lasted under 2 months. Uncontrolled infection, other autoimmune disease, pregnancy or lactation led to exclusion. Fresh peripheral blood, 10 ml, yielded the PBMCs. Germline assignment: CDR1 MNHNS and CDR2 SASEGT. J was trimmed by 5 bases and V by 0 bases; bases with no gene match: 12. The CDR3 has 18 residues. This clonotype was seen many times. Its specificity is not known. Authors of the study amplified TCR beta CDR3 regions from RNA transcripts. The HTBI primer set drove a first-round RT-PCR of the TCR CDR3. Using its own MiXCR run on the multiplex PCR reads, TCRdb lists one record per CDR3 protein. In the table there are some 560,000 distinct CDR3 sequences, 14% of which are singletons.

The sequenced sample consisted of blood. This receptor was taken from a woman in her thirties or forties with Graves' hyperthyroidism. V usage is TRBV6-1 and J usage is TRBJ2-5; TRBD2 aligns across 10 bases. The CDR3 sequence: CASSEAEWTSGIRETQYF. Here the CDR3 DNA reads TGTGCCAGCAGTGAAGCGGAATGGACTAGCGGCATCCGGGAGACCCAGTACTTC.